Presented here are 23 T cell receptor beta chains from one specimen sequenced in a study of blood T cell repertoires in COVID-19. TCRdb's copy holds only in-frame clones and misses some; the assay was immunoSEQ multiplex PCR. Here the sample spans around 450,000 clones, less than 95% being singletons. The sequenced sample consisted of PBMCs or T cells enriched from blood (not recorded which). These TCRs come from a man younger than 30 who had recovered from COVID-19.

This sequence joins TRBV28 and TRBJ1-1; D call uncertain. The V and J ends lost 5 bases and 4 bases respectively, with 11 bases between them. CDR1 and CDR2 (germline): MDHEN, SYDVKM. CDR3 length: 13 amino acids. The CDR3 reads CASSKRESTEAFF. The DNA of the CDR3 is TGTGCCAGCAGTAAGCGGGAATCCACTGAAGCTTTCTTT.

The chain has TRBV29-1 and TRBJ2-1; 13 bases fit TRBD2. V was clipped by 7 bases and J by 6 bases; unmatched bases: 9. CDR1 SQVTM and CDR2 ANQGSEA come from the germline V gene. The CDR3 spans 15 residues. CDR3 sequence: CSARRLAGGFNEQFF. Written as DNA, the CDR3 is TGCAGCGCCAGGCGACTAGCGGGAGGATTCAATGAGCAGTTCTTC.

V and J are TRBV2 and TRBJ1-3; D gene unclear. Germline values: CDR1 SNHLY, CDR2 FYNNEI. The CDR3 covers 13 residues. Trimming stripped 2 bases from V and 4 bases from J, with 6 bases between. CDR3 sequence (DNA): TGTGCCAGCAGTGAACTGCAGGGAAACACCATATATTTT. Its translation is CASSELQGNTIYF.

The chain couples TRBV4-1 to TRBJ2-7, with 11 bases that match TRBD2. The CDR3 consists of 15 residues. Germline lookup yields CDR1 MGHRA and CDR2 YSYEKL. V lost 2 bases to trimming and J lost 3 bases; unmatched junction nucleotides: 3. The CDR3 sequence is CASSQTGTSGYEQYF. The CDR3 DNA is TGCGCCAGCAGCCAAACCGGGACTAGCGGCTACGAGCAGTACTTC.

The CDR3 DNA is TGTGCCAGTAGTATAGCGGGAGCAGGGAACACCGGGGAGCTGTTTTTT. As protein: CASSIAGAGNTGELFF. This chain uses TRBV19 with TRBJ2-2; a weak D match, TRBD2 (6 bases). The CDR3 spans 16 residues. Trimming cost V 1 base and J 1 base, with 10 bases left between them. The germline CDR1 and CDR2 sequences are LNHDA and SQIVND (reference sequence). Filled out from reference TRBV19 and TRBJ2-2, the complete variable domain reads DGGITQSPKYLFRKEGQNVTLSCEQNLNHDAMYWYRQDPGQGLRLIYYSQIVNDFQKGDIAEGYSVSREKKESFPLTVTSAQKNPTAFYLCASSIAGAGNTGELFFGEGSRLTVL.

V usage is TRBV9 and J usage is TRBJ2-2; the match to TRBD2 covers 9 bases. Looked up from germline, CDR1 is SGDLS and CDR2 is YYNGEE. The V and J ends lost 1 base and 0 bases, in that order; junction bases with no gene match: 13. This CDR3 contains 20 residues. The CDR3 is CASSVNPKQTSGTNTGELFF. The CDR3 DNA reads TGTGCCAGCAGCGTAAATCCGAAACAGACTAGCGGAACGAACACCGGGGAGCTGTTTTTT.

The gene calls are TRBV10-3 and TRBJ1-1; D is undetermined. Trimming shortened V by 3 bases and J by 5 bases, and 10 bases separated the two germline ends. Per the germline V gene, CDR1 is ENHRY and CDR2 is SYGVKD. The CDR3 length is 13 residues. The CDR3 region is CAISDVTGTEAFF. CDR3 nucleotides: TGTGCCATCAGTGATGTAACCGGGACTGAAGCTTTCTTT.

The DNA of the CDR3 is TGTGCCAGCAGTCCGGACATAAGCAATCAGCCCCAGCATTTT. Translated, it gives CASSPDISNQPQHF. The J gene is TRBJ1-5, the V gene TRBV28; D is perhaps TRBD1 (5 bases). CDR1 is MDHEN, CDR2 SYDVKM, per germline. The CDR3 runs to 14 residues. Trimming removed 5 bases from V and 1 base from J, with 9 bases in between.

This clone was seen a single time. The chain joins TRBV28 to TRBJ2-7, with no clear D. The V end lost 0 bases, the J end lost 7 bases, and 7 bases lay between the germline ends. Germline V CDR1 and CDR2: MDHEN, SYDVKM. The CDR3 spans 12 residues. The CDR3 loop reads CASSLWTNEQYF. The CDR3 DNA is TGTGCCAGCAGTTTATGGACAAATGAGCAGTACTTC. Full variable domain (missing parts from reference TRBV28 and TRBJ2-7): DVKVTQSSRYLVKRTGEKVFLECVQDMDHENMFWYRQDPGLGLRLIYFSYDVKMKEKGDIPEGYSVSREKKERFSLILESASTNQTSMYLCASSLWTNEQYFGPGTRLTVT.

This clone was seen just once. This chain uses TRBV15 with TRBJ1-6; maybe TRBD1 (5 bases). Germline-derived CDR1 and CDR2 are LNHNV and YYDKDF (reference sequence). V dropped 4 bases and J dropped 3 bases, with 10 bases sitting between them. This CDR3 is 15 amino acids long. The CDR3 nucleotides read TGTGCCACCAGCATCGATAGGGGCTATAATTCACCCCTCCACTTT. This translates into CATSIDRGYNSPLHF.

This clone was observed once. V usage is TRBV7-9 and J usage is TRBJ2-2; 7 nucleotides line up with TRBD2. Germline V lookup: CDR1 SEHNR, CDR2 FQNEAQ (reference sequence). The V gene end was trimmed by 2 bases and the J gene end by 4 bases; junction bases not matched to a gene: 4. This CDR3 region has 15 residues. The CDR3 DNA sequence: TGTGCCAGCAGCTTACCTAGCGGAACCACCGGGGAGCTGTTTTTT. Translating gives CASSLPSGTTGELFF.

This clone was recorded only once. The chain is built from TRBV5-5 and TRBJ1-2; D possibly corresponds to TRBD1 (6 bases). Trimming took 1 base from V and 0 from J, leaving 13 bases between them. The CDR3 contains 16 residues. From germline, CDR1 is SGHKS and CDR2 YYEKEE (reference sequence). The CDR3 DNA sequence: TGTGCCAGCAGCTTGTTCGGTGCAGGGGCTAACTATGGCTACACCTTC. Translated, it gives CASSLFGAGANYGYTF.

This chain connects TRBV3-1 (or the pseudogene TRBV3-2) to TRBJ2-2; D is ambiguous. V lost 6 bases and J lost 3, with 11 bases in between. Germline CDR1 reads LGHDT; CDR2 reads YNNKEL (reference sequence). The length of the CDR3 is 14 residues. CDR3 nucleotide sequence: TGTGCCAGCAGTCCAAAACTATACACCGGGGAGCTGTTTTTT. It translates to CASSPKLYTGELFF.

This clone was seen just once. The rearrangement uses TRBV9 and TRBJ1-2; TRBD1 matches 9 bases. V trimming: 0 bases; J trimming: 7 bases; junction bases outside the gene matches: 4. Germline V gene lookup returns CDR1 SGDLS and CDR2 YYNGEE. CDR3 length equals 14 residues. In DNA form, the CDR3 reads TGTGCCAGCAGCGTAGGGGACAGGGTGGGTGGCTACACCTTC. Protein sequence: CASSVGDRVGGYTF.

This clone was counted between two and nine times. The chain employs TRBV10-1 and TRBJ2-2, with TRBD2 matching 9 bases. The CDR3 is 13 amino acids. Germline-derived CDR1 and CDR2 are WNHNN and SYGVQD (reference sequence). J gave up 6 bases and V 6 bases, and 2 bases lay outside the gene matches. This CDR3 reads CASRASGAGELFF. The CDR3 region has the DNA TGCGCCAGCAGGGCTAGCGGGGCCGGGGAGCTGTTTTTT.

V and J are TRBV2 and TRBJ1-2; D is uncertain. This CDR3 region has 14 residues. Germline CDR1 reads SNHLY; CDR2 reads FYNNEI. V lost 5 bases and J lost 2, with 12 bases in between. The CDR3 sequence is CASSREGNNYGYTF. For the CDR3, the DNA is TGTGCCAGCAGTCGGGAGGGCAACAACTATGGCTACACCTTC.

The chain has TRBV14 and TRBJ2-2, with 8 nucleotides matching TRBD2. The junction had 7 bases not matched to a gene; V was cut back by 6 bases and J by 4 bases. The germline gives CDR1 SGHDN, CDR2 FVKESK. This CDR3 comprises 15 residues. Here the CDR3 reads CASRAGTSSTGELFF. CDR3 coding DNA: TGTGCCAGCAGGGCCGGGACTAGTTCCACCGGGGAGCTGTTTTTT.

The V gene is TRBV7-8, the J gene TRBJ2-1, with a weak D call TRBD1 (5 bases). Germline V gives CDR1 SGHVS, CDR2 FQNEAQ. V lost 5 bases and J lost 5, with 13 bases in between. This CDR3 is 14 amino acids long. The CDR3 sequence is CASSLYLGDNEQFF. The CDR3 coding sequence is TGTGCCAGCAGCCTCTATCTAGGGGACAATGAGCAGTTCTTC.

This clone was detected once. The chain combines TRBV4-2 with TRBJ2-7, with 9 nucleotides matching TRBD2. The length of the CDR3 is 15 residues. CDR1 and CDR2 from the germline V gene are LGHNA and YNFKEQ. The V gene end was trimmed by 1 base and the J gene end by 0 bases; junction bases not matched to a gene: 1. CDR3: CASSQGLAVSYEQYF. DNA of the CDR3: TGTGCCAGCAGCCAAGGACTAGCGGTCTCCTACGAGCAGTACTTC.

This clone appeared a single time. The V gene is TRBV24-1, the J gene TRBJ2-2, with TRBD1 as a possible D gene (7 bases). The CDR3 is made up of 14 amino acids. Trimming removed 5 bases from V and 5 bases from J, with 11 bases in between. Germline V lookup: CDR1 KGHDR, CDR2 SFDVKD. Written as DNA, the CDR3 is TGTGCCACCAGTGTCCAGGGGGGAACCGGGGAGCTGTTTTTT. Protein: CATSVQGGTGELFF.

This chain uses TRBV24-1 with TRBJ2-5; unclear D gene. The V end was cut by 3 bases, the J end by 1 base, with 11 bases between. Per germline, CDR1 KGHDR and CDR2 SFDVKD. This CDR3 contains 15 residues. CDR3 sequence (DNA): TGTGCCACCAGTGATAACGAGGATCTCCAAGAGACCCAGTACTTC. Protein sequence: CATSDNEDLQETQYF.

For the CDR3, the DNA is TGTGCCACCAGTGATTTAGGCGGGAGCTACACCGGGGAGCTGTTTTTT. This codes for CATSDLGGSYTGELFF. The chain combines TRBV24-1 with TRBJ2-2; TRBD2 matches at 7 bases. This CDR3 has 16 amino acids. J lost 3 bases, V lost 1 base, and 4 bases had no gene match. Germline V lookup: CDR1 KGHDR, CDR2 SFDVKD.

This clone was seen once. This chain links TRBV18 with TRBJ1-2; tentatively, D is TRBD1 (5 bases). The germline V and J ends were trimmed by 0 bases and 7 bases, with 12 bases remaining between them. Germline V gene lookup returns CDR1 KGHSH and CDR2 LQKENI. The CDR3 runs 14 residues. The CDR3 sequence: CASSPPGGEGGYTF. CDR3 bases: TGTGCCAGCTCACCACCGGGGGGGGAAGGTGGCTACACCTTC. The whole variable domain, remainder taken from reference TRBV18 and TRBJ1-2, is NAGVMQNPRHLVRRRGQEARLRCSPMKGHSHVYWYRQLPEEGLKFMVYLQKENIIDESGMPKERFSAEFPKEGPSILRIQQVVRGDSAAYFCASSPPGGEGGYTFGSGTRLTVV.